The 22 T cell receptor beta chains below all came from one sample that was sequenced in a study of metastatic and nonmetastatic thyroid tumors. MiXCR reprocessed the PCR reads for TCRdb. The data contain fewer than 40,000 clones, about a sixth of them seen just once; the ten biggest clones take up approximately 5.6%. Thyroid surgery had not been preceded by any treatment in any patient. Material for sequencing was blood. The receptors were gathered from a male donor with papillary thyroid cancer or a benign thyroid nodule (not recorded which). Some clones in this sample may be carry-over from other donors' samples.

There are many counts of this clone. The chain combines TRBV5-1 with TRBJ2-3; TRBD2 agrees at 10 bases. Germline loops: CDR1 SGHRS, CDR2 YFSETQ. This CDR3 region has 17 residues. Trimming cost V 0 bases and J 0 bases; bases outside gene matches: 4. For the CDR3, the DNA is TGCGCCAGCAGCTTGGCCGGGACTAGCGTAAGCACAGATACGCAGTATTTT. Its protein is CASSLAGTSVSTDTQYF.

The chain is built from TRBV30 and TRBJ1-1; TRBD1 is a possible D gene (6 bases). Looked up from germline, CDR1 is GTSNPN and CDR2 is SVGIG (reference sequence). V was cut by 2 bases and J by 5 bases, with 12 bases left in between. There are 13 residues in the CDR3. This CDR3 is CAWSKQGGTEAFF. The CDR3 DNA reads as TGTGCCTGGAGTAAACAGGGAGGGACTGAAGCTTTCTTT.

This clone was seen repeatedly, ten times or more. This sequence joins TRBV5-6 and TRBJ2-7; D could derive from TRBD1 or TRBD2 (5 bases each). Between the trimmed V and J ends, which lost 4 bases and 12 bases, there was a span of 23 bases. The germline V gene encodes CDR1 SGHDT and CDR2 YYEEEE. The CDR3 extends over 14 amino acids. CDR3 sequence reads: CASSAVAGARSRYF. The CDR3 region has the DNA TGTGCCAGCAGCGCTGTAGCCGGGGCCCGTTCGAGGTACTTC.

At least ten counts were recorded for this clone. The rearrangement uses TRBV19 and TRBJ1-2, with a tentative D call TRBD1 (6 bases). This CDR3 is 17 amino acids long. V was clipped by 3 bases and J by 2 bases, with 19 bases between them. Germline assignment: CDR1 LNHDA and CDR2 SQIVND (reference sequence). The CDR3 DNA reads TGTGCCAGTAGTATCCAAGCCTCACAGGGTTTCAACTATGGCTACACCTTC. This gives the protein CASSIQASQGFNYGYTF.

The rearrangement links TRBV20-1 to TRBJ2-1, with D perhaps TRBD2 (6 bases). The germline V and J ends were trimmed by 2 bases and 8 bases, with 25 bases remaining between them. The CDR3 runs to 17 residues. Germline loops: CDR1 DFQATT, CDR2 SNEGSKA (reference sequence). CDR3 nucleotides: TGCAGTGCTAGATCTAAGGGTGGACTATCGGGAGACCATGAGCAGTTCTTC. Translation gives CSARSKGGLSGDHEQFF.

In this sample, this clone turned up a few times. The J gene is TRBJ2-2, the V gene TRBV24-1; 9 bases are a match to TRBD1. Germline assignment: CDR1 KGHDR and CDR2 SFDVKD. The CDR3 is 17 amino acids. Unmatched junction bases numbered 6, after V lost 3 bases and J lost 2 bases. The CDR3: CATSDATGQGNTGELFF. The CDR3 bases are TGTGCCACCAGTGATGCAACGGGACAGGGAAACACCGGGGAGCTGTTTTTT.

The sample holds many counts of this clone. The rearrangement uses TRBV4-1 and TRBJ2-1; 9 nucleotides line up with TRBD1. Trimming cost V 1 base and J 6 bases; bases outside gene matches: 4. This CDR3 spans 15 amino acids. Looked up from germline, CDR1 is MGHRA and CDR2 is YSYEKL. The CDR3 DNA is TGCGCCAGCAGCCAAGGGACAGGGGTTGTCAATGAGCAGTTCTTC. This translates into CASSQGTGVVNEQFF.

In this sample, this clone turned up many times. The chain combines TRBV11-2 with TRBJ2-6; D gene ambiguous. CDR3 length: 16 amino acids. Looked up from germline, CDR1 is SGHAT and CDR2 is FQNNGV. Trimming took 5 bases from V and 0 from J, leaving 11 bases between them. The CDR3, as DNA: TGTGCCAGCAGCGCCCTACTGGGCTCTGGGGCCAACGTCCTGACTTTC. Encoded protein: CASSALLGSGANVLTF.

This clone was seen many times. The genes are TRBV2 and TRBJ1-2; D remains unclear. Germline values: CDR1 SNHLY, CDR2 FYNNEI. V gave up 6 bases and J gave up 4 bases, with 12 bases separating them. The length of the CDR3 is 13 residues. In DNA, the CDR3 is TGTGCCAGCAGCGTTAACCTAGTCTATGGCTACACCTTC. Residues: CASSVNLVYGYTF.

In this sample, this clone turned up once. At one of its ends the junction is not consistent with the germline gene, which may arise from a read error. This chain links TRBV7-6 with TRBJ2-1; 9 bases are a match to TRBD2. Germline lookup yields CDR1 SGHVS and CDR2 FNYEAQ. The CDR3 spans 17 residues. In nucleotides, the CDR3 is TGTGCCAGCAGCTTAGTTGAGGGACTAGCTGGTGACAATGAGCGGTTCTTC. This sequence encodes CASSLVEGLAGDNERFF.

This clone came up many times. In nucleotides, the CDR3 is TGTGCCAGCATGGTCGGGGGAGCTTATAGCAATCAGCCCCAGCATTTT. The encoded protein is CASMVGGAYSNQPQHF. V usage is TRBV28 and J usage is TRBJ1-5; the D gene is possibly TRBD1 (5 bases). This CDR3 has 16 amino acids. Per germline, CDR1 MDHEN and CDR2 SYDVKM. Trimming took off 7 bases at V and 0 bases at J, with 16 bases between the two ends.

This clone was recorded at least ten times. This sequence joins TRBV18 and TRBJ2-3; D is possibly TRBD1 (5 bases). The germline V gene has CDR1 KGHSH and CDR2 LQKENI. CDR3 length equals 15 residues. Trimming stripped 2 bases from V and 4 bases from J, with 13 bases between. This chain's CDR3 is CASSPGAGNADTQYF. For the CDR3, the DNA is TGTGCCAGCTCACCAGGGGCAGGGAATGCAGATACGCAGTATTTT.

In its sample, this clone was seen many times. J is TRBJ2-1 and V is TRBV4-1; 8 bases match TRBD1. CDR1 and CDR2 (germline): MGHRA, YSYEKL. Trimming took 1 base from V and 5 from J; bases not matched to a gene: 7. The CDR3 sequence is 16 residues long. CDR3: CASSQVRTGNDNEQFF. The CDR3 coding sequence is TGCGCCAGCAGCCAAGTAAGGACAGGGAACGACAATGAGCAGTTCTTC.

This clone is classed as medium-sized. The genes are TRBV6-6 and TRBJ2-7; no firm D call. CDR3 size: 15 residues. V was pared by 0 bases and J by 5 bases, with 14 bases between. CDR1 and CDR2 from the germline V gene are MNHNY and SVGAGI (reference sequence). CDR3 in DNA: TGTGCCAGCAGTTACTCGAGTCATCAGGCCCACGAGCAGTACTTC. Protein sequence: CASSYSSHQAHEQYF.

This clone has at least ten counts. This chain connects TRBV12-3 or TRBV12-4 to TRBJ2-5; D remains ambiguous. The CDR3 covers 16 residues. V gave up 4 bases and J gave up 0 bases, with 15 bases separating them. This chain's CDR3 is CASSSNRGEDQETQYF. The CDR3 bases are TGTGCCAGCAGTTCGAACCGAGGCGAGGACCAAGAGACCCAGTACTTC.

This clone came up many times. The J gene is TRBJ1-1, the V gene TRBV2, with D unclear. The CDR3 is made up of 13 amino acids. The germline gives CDR1 SNHLY, CDR2 FYNNEI. The V gene lost 3 bases and the J gene lost 11 bases, with 16 bases spanning the gap. The DNA of the CDR3 is TGTGCCAGCAGTGATCTGGACTCCGTGGAGGCTTTCTTT. The encoded protein is CASSDLDSVEAFF.

Only a few counts were recorded for this clone. This sequence joins TRBV6-1 and TRBJ2-7; D might be TRBD1 (6 bases). Germline V CDR1 and CDR2: MNHNS, SASEGT. This CDR3 has 13 residues. Trimming took off 4 bases at V and 2 bases at J, with 9 bases between the two ends. CDR3 loop: CASSARTAYEQYF. The CDR3 nucleotides are TGTGCCAGCAGTGCCAGGACAGCCTACGAGCAGTACTTC.

This clone was seen ten or more times. The gene calls are TRBV25-1 and TRBJ2-2; D assignment may be TRBD1 or TRBD2 (7 bases each). Per the germline V gene, CDR1 is MGHDK and CDR2 is SYGVNS. V gave up 4 bases and J gave up 4 bases, with 16 bases separating them. CDR3 length: 16 residues. The CDR3 loop reads CASSGVRGGLTGELFF. The CDR3 bases are TGTGCCAGCAGTGGCGTCAGGGGGGGGCTCACCGGGGAGCTGTTTTTT.

This clone appeared many times. The identical CDR3 is also encoded by other nucleotide sequences in the sample. Here the CDR3 DNA reads TGTGCCAGCAGCAACGGGGATACGCAGTATTTT. Protein product: CASSNGDTQYF. V is TRBV7-2 and J is TRBJ2-3; D gene unclear. Trimming cost V 5 bases and J 6 bases, with 6 bases left between them. In germline, CDR1 is SGHTA, CDR2 FQGNSA. This CDR3 has 11 amino acids.

This clone has at least ten counts. The chain combines TRBV2 with TRBJ1-6, with D unresolved. The V gene lost 2 bases and the J gene lost 2 bases, with 10 bases spanning the gap. This CDR3 is built from 16 residues. Germline V gives CDR1 SNHLY, CDR2 FYNNEI. This chain's CDR3 is CASSEYGVAYNSPLHF. CDR3 coding DNA: TGTGCCAGCAGTGAATATGGGGTAGCCTATAATTCACCCCTCCACTTT. Looking up the rest from reference TRBV2 and TRBJ1-6 gives the full variable domain: EPEVTQTPSHQVTQMGQEVILRCVPISNHLYFYWYRQILGQKVEFLVSFYNNEISEKSEIFDDQFSVERPDGSNFTLKIRSTKLEDSAMYFCASSEYGVAYNSPLHFGNGTRLTVT.

This clone was observed many times. The chain employs TRBV5-1 and TRBJ1-3, with no clear D. The ends were cut back, 0 bases at V and 5 bases at J, with 9 bases in the middle. The CDR3 is 14 residues long. Germline V gene data show CDR1 as SGHRS and CDR2 as YFSETQ. The CDR3: CASSLDGLRNTIYF. The CDR3 DNA follows: TGCGCCAGCAGCTTGGACGGGTTGAGAAACACCATATATTTT.

At least ten counts were recorded for this clone. This rearrangement joins TRBV11-2 to TRBJ2-1; TRBD1 is a possible D gene (5 bases). V was clipped by 5 bases and J by 8 bases, with 13 bases between them. CDR1 and CDR2 (germline): SGHAT, FQNNGV. CDR3 size: 13 residues. Here the CDR3 DNA reads TGTGCCAGCAGCCAGGATCTAGGGGATGAGCAGTTCTTC. Protein product: CASSQDLGDEQFF.